This T cell receptor (beta chain) was profiled in a study of blood T cells in healthy people across ages (dated by TCRdb to 2015 to 2017). Regarding the study in general: In model experiments, template switching captured about one uniquely barcoded TCR beta cDNA molecule for every two T cells. To track age-related changes in TCR beta repertoire diversity, the study relied on deep sequencing normalized with unique cDNA molecular identifiers. The donors were divided into four age groups: young (average roughly 17 years), middle-aged (about 41), aged (approximately 64) and long-lived (more than 75). Donors of different ages were randomly distributed across sequencing lanes to avoid experimental bias. For two donors (one aged 18 to 30 and one aged 80 or older), the study analyzed two additional independent replicas of 1 million unique cDNA reads from the same blood draw. Overall results and qualifications from the work: The CMV infection status of donors was not known, potentially confounding age-related changes in expanded clonotypes. The long-lived group showed more naive CD4+ T cells, fewer expanded clones and increased TCR diversity than the aged group, suggesting age selection. There was a strong correlation between observed TCR beta diversity and the percentage of naive T cells measured by flow cytometry. Because profiling used bulk unsorted PBMCs, naive and antigen-experienced compartments could not be compared conclusively. As age increased, observed TCR beta diversity per million T cells dropped in a roughly linear way, and a significant reduction was already evident by age about 40. Estimates of total diversity based on one million sequenced T cells were considered lower bounds and underestimates.

Comments on this clonotype: Its antigen target is currently unknown. Nothing much larger sits one base from this clone, and base qualities are not available.

From a lookup of the germline V gene, CDR1 and CDR2 are SQVTM and ANQGSEA. From V the trimming removes 7 bases and from J it removes 3 bases, while the gene matches leave 8 bases of the junction unaccounted for. The CDR3 holds 14 amino acids from the cysteine to the phenylalanine. Only CDR3 DNA is held: 42 bases, read in frame from base 1. The protocol used for the library was 5' RACE. Sequencing was carried out with an Illumina HiSeq 2500. A second PCR of about 6 to 12 cycles was run with a J-beta primer mix and a sample-barcoded 5' primer. A template-switch 5' adaptor carrying 12 random nucleotides introduced a unique molecular identifier onto each TCR beta cDNA molecule. At least 2.5 million CDR3-containing paired-end reads were obtained from each sample. First-strand cDNA was synthesized from all RNA with the Mint cDNA synthesis kit, primed by a TRBC-specific oligonucleotide. Following uracil-DNA glycosylase treatment, a first 18-cycle PCR with universal primers M1SS and BC2_uni_R was performed on all cDNA. As for the original processing: Each sample was normalized by randomly selecting 1 million high-quality reads, each carrying a distinct molecular identifier. Reads with shared molecular identifiers were discarded instead of being binned into consensus sequences. MiTCR, run with a Q25 quality threshold and the strictest error-elimination algorithm, handled CDR3 identification, clonotype clustering and error correction. A nonparametric unseen species model using Euler transformation provided a lower-bound estimate of total TCR beta diversity. TCRdb cleaned the public reads at Q25 with fastp, built clones with MiXCR and kept in-frame beta chains. Rows matching on CDR3 protein sequence are summarized as one entry with the most common DNA and genes. The V and J calls were determined by TCRdb, not by the authors. The sample table lists about 1.4 million distinct CDR3 sequences, roughly 59% of them with a count of one. The ten largest clones add up to over 5% of the sample.

Systemically healthy Caucasian individuals from Russia, 39 in total and aged about 6 to 95 years, were included as donors. Around 10 milliliters of peripheral blood were collected from each donor into EDTA-treated Vacutainer tubes. Ficoll-Paque density-gradient centrifugation was used to isolate PBMCs, with at least 6.5 million per sample. Trizol reagent was used to extract total RNA from the PBMCs, yielding at least 6 micrograms per sample. Naive CD45RAhigh/CD27high T cell percentages were measured by flow cytometry on a PBMC aliquot from every donor. The chain links TRBV29-1 with TRBJ1-4, with 7 bases matching TRBD1. Sequences were obtained from blood. The TCR comes from a man aged 18 to 30 in good health. The CDR3 in this case is CSAVPGTANEKLFF. The DNA is as follows: TGCAGCGCCGTACCCGGGACAGCTAATGAAAAACTGTTTTTT. This CDR3, with the reference TRBV29-1 and TRBJ1-4 proteins standing in past its ends, gives the full variable domain SAVISQKPSRDICQRGTSLTIQCQVDSQVTMMFWYRQQPGQSLTLIATANQGSEATYESGFVIDKFPISRPNLTFSTLTVSNMSPEDSSIYLCSAVPGTANEKLFFGSGTQLSVL.